The rows below give T cell receptor beta chains drawn from one sample of a study of T cell repertoires in cytomegalovirus infection. TCRdb redid the calling of the reads with MiXCR, one entry per CDR3 protein. The data contain about 310,000 distinct CDR3 sequences, more than 20% of them singletons. Their antigen targets remain unknown. The source material was cultured PBMCs, sampled from culture after CMV antigen stimulation. The receptors come from a human donor in good health (CMV status not recorded). Some clones in this sample may be carry-over from other donors' samples. CDR3s include the opening cysteine and the closing phenylalanine or tryptophan. Each record gives: V gene, J gene, CDR3 protein.

>TRBV12-3/TRBV12-4|TRBJ1-2
CASSLASDRGYGYTF
>TRBV5-5|TRBJ1-5
CASSLGIAGEPQHF
>TRBV7-3|TRBJ2-2
CASRPGSNTGELFF
>TRBV12-3/TRBV12-4|TRBJ2-1
CASRPGQGDNEQFF
>TRBV12-3/TRBV12-4|TRBJ2-3
CASSLRQDTDTQYF
>TRBV19|TRBJ2-3
CASSMGRGPTDTQYF
>TRBV7-6|TRBJ2-7
CASSLMDDYEQYF
>TRBV27|TRBJ2-3
CASSLSGQNTQYF
>TRBV7-2|TRBJ2-5
CASRGLAGGFETQYF
>TRBV3-1|TRBJ1-2
CASSQDRRGGGGGYTF
>TRBV18|TRBJ2-1
CASSGLVVNEQFF
>TRBV30|TRBJ1-5
CAWRVPLGPQHF
>TRBV9|TRBJ1-1
CASSVGQMNTEAFF
>TRBV20-1|TRBJ1-2
CSAKGESYGYTF
>TRBV27|TRBJ2-4
CASSDPLGTGSKNIQYF
>TRBV6-2/TRBV6-3|TRBJ2-5
CASSYHTGLGRVTQYF
>TRBV12-3/TRBV12-4|TRBJ2-2
CASSLGQGWTGELFF
>TRBV7-3|TRBJ2-1
CASSSARGSNEQFF
>TRBV9|TRBJ1-1
CASSFRLGTEAFF
>TRBV7-6|TRBJ2-5
CASSLGGRERETQYF
>TRBV7-2|TRBJ2-7
CASSLSGSGSTHEQYF
>TRBV6-1|TRBJ1-3
CAIKDRAGNTIYF
>TRBV7-2|TRBJ2-1
CASSLTSGGVYNEQFF
>TRBV7-6|TRBJ2-7
CASSLARDTTYEQYF
>TRBV7-6|TRBJ2-2
CASSGRDRGETGELFF
>TRBV6-6|TRBJ2-3
CASRSSAGGSTDTQYF
>TRBV7-6|TRBJ2-3
CASSLGVAGGFNGDTQYF
>TRBV7-2|TRBJ1-1
CASRSDLNTEAFF
>TRBV12-3/TRBV12-4|TRBJ2-3
CASSNRDLDTQYF
>TRBV28|TRBJ2-3
CASGGGGNTDTQYF
>TRBV5-3|TRBJ2-1
CASSPASGYNDVFF
>TRBV19|TRBJ2-6
CASRGGLATKSSGANVLTF
>TRBV11-2|TRBJ2-1
CASGLVRGLAGNEQFF
>TRBV7-2|TRBJ2-5
CASSLGLAGGRAETQYF
>TRBV10-3|TRBJ2-3
CAISGAGTDTQYF
>TRBV19|TRBJ2-6
CASRGNYFGANVLTF
>TRBV4-3|TRBJ2-7
CASSQGASDSYEQYF
>TRBV12-3/TRBV12-4|TRBJ2-2
CASSLNSATGELFF
>TRBV7-6|TRBJ2-5
CASSLELAGTQETQYF
>TRBV20-1|TRBJ2-3
CSASGAGVRTDTQYF
>TRBV2|TRBJ1-2
CVNPGAASLYGYTF
>TRBV5-1|TRBJ2-5
CASSLSSPDQETQYF
>TRBV20-1|TRBJ2-3
CSARMGLSTQYF
>TRBV6-2/TRBV6-3|TRBJ2-1
CASSYSTSGRLYEQFF
>TRBV4-1|TRBJ2-1
CASSQTGTSIVNEQFF
>TRBV6-5|TRBJ2-3
CASSTLAQVTDTQYF
>TRBV29-1|TRBJ2-1
CSVEDPSGRKGYNEQFF
>TRBV28|TRBJ1-2
CASSLVEGSNYGYTF
>TRBV10-3|TRBJ2-5
CAISVRPAETQYF
>TRBV12-3/TRBV12-4|TRBJ2-3
CASSWTSGRGTDTQYF
>TRBV7-8|TRBJ2-1
CASTLRGGRDNNEQFF
>TRBV19|TRBJ1-5
CASRTGVGEQPQHF